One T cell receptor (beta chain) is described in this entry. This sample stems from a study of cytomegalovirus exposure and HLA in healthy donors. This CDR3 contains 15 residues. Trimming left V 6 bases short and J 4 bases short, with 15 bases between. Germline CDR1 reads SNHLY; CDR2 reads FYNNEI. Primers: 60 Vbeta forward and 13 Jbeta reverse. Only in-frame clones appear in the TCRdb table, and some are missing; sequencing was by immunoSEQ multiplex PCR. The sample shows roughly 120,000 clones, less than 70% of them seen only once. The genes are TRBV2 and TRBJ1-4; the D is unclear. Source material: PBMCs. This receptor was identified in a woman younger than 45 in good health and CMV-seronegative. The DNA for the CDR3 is TGTGCCAGCAGCACTGCGGGTTTTCTTAATGAAAAACTGTTTTTT. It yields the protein CASSTAGFLNEKLFF.